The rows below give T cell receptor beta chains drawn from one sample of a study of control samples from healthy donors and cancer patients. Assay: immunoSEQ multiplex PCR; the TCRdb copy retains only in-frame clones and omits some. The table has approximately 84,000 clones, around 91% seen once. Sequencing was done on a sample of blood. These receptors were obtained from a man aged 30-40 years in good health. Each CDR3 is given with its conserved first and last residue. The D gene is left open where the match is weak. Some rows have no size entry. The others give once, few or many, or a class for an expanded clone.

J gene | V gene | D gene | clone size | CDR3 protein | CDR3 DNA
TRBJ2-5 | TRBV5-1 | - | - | CASRTEETQYF | TGCGCCAGCCGGACAGAAGAGACCCAGTACTTC
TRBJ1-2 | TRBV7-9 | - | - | CASTLSGSSRNGYTF | TGTGCCAGCACCCTTAGCGGCAGCTCCCGAAATGGCTACACCTTC
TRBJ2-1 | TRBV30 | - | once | CAWGRDNEQFF | TGTGCCTGGGGTCGCGACAATGAGCAGTTCTTC
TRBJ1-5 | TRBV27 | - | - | CASTPTGITSQPQHF | TGTGCCAGCACCCCCACAGGGATCACTAGTCAGCCCCAGCATTTT
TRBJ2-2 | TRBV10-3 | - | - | CAIRGGRGMGTGELFF | TGTGCCATCAGGGGAGGAAGGGGCATGGGCACCGGGGAGCTGTTTTTT
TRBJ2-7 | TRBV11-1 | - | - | CASSAWGEGLSYEQYF | TGTGCCAGCAGCGCGTGGGGCGAGGGTCTCTCCTACGAGCAGTACTTC
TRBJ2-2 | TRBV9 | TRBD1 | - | CASRARPKLDRGRKATGELFF | TGTGCCAGCCGCGCCCGCCCGAAGCTGGACAGGGGGCGTAAAGCGACCGGGGAGCTGTTTTTT
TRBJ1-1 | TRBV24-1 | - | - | CAYNQGEAFF | TGTGCCTACAACCAAGGTGAAGCTTTCTTT
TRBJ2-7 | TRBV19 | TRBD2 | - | CASRRHLAGDPREQYF | TGTGCCAGTAGACGTCATCTAGCGGGAGACCCCCGCGAGCAGTACTTC
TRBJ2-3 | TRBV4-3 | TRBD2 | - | CASSQGLAGGDLPDTQYF | TGCGCCAGCAGCCAAGGACTAGCGGGGGGTGATCTCCCGGATACGCAGTATTTT
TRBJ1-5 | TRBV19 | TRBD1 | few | CASSITGVNQPQHF | TGTGCCAGTAGTATTACAGGGGTAAATCAGCCCCAGCATTTT
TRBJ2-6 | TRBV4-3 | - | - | CASSQDSRGFSGANVLTF | TGCGCCAGCAGCCAAGATTCCAGGGGCTTCTCTGGGGCCAACGTCCTGACTTTC
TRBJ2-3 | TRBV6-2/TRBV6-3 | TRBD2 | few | CASSNRRLAGYTDTQYF | TGTGCCAGCAGTAACCGCCGACTAGCGGGGTACACAGATACGCAGTATTTT
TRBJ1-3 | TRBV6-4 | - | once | CASSGGGVGNTIYF | TGTGCCAGCAGTGGGGGTGGGGTTGGAAACACCATATATTTT
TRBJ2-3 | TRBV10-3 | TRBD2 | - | CAISETLAENTDTQYF | TGTGCCATCAGTGAAACCCTAGCGGAGAACACAGATACGCAGTATTTT
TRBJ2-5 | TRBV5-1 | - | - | CASSLVPGKPETQYF | TGCGCCAGCAGCTTGGTCCCGGGTAAGCCAGAGACCCAGTACTTC
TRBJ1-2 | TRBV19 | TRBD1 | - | CATLTTDRGIYGYTF | TGTGCCACCCTTACGACCGACAGGGGAATCTATGGCTACACCTTC
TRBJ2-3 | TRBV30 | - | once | CAWSRADTQYF | TGTGCCTGGAGTCGCGCAGATACGCAGTATTTT
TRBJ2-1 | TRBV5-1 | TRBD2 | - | CASSLESSGRANEQFF | TGCGCCAGCAGCTTGGAGTCTAGCGGGAGGGCCAATGAGCAGTTCTTC
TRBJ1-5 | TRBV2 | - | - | CASSDFEWAQPQHF | TGTGCCAGCAGTGATTTTGAATGGGCTCAGCCCCAGCATTTT
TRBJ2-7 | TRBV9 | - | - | CASSVAGTFTPYEQYF | TGTGCCAGCAGCGTAGCGGGGACTTTCACACCATACGAGCAGTACTTC
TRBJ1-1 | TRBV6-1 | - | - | CASTLRDTEAFF | TGTGCCAGCACCCTCAGAGACACTGAAGCTTTCTTT
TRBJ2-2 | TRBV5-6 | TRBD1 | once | CASSLDRGLDTGELFF | TGTGCCAGCAGCTTGGACAGGGGGCTGGACACCGGGGAGCTGTTTTTT
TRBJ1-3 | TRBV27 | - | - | CASSELMGNTIYF | TGTGCCAGCAGTGAGTTGATGGGAAACACCATATATTTT
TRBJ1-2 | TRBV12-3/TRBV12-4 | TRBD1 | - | CASTRQGRYGYTF | TGTGCCAGCACTCGACAGGGAAGGTATGGCTACACCTTC
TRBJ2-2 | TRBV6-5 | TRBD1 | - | CASSYSTGGGRGELFF | TGTGCCAGCAGTTATTCGACAGGGGGAGGGAGGGGGGAGCTGTTTTTT
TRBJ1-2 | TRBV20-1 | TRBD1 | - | CSASAPGQGALFGYTF | TGCAGTGCTAGTGCTCCGGGACAGGGGGCTCTTTTTGGCTACACCTTC
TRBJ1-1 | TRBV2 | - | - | CASSDPGASALLNTEAFF | TGTGCCAGCAGCGACCCGGGGGCCAGTGCTCTCCTGAACACTGAAGCTTTCTTT
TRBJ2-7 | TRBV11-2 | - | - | CASSLDRASYEQYF | TGTGCCAGCAGCTTAGATCGGGCCAGCTACGAGCAGTACTTC
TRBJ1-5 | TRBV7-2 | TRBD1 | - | CASSLRGQGGIIDQPQHF | TGTGCCAGCAGCTTAAGGGGGCAGGGGGGGATTATCGATCAGCCCCAGCATTTT
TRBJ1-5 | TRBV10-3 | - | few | CAIRKDGSNQPQHF | TGTGCCATCAGGAAGGACGGTAGCAATCAGCCCCAGCATTTT
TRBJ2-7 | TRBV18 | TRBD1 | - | CASSPGTGGVSSSYEQYF | TGTGCCAGCTCACCGGGGACAGGGGGCGTCTCCAGCTCCTACGAGCAGTACTTC
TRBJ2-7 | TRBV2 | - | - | CASRALGGRAYEQYF | TGTGCCAGCAGAGCGTTGGGGGGGCGCGCCTACGAGCAGTACTTC
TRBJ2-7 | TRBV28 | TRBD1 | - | CASTRTGAPYEQYF | TGTGCCAGCACCAGAACAGGGGCCCCCTACGAGCAGTACTTC
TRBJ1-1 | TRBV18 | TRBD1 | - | CASSPATGGRTEAFF | TGTGCCAGCTCACCTGCCACAGGGGGAAGGACTGAAGCTTTCTTT
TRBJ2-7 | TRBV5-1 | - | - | CASSESGTYEQYF | TGCGCCAGCAGCGAAAGCGGTACCTACGAGCAGTACTTC
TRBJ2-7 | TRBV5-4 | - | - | CASSLWEPQGYEQYF | TGTGCCAGCAGCTTATGGGAGCCCCAAGGCTACGAGCAGTACTTC
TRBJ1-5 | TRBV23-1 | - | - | CASIIPSGAEDQPQHF | TGCGCCAGCATTATACCATCAGGGGCGGAAGATCAGCCCCAGCATTTT
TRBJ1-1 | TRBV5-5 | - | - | CASSFEPNTEAFF | TGTGCCAGCAGCTTTGAGCCGAACACTGAAGCTTTCTTT
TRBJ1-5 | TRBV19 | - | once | CASTPVRGVGQPQHF | TGTGCCAGTACGCCAGTTCGGGGGGTGGGACAGCCCCAGCATTTT
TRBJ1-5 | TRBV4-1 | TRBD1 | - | CASSPQGFGQPQHF | TGCGCCAGCAGCCCACAGGGGTTTGGGCAGCCCCAGCATTTT
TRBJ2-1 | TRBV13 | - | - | CASSNLQGNEYNEQFF | TGTGCCAGCAGCAACTTACAGGGCAACGAGTACAATGAGCAGTTCTTC
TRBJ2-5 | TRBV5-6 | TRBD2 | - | CASSIILAGEVETQYF | TGTGCCAGCAGCATCATACTAGCGGGGGAAGTGGAGACCCAGTACTTC
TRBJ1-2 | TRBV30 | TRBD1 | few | CAWGTGWFGYGYTF | TGTGCCTGGGGGACAGGGTGGTTTGGCTATGGCTACACCTTC
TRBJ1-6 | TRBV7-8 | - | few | CASSLAGAGNSPLHF | TGTGCCAGCAGCTTAGCAGGGGCTGGTAATTCACCCCTCCACTTT
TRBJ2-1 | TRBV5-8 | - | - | CASSLVVFREQFF | TGTGCCAGCAGCCTGGTAGTCTTTCGTGAGCAGTTCTTC